The source of this T cell receptor (beta chain) is a study of spatial heterogeneity in lung cancer. The wider study: Patients with untreated early-stage non-small cell lung cancer, numbering approximately 79, were the donors. Detection consistently captured more beta-chain sequences than alpha-chain sequences.

Every TCR cDNA molecule carried a tag that served as a unique molecular identifier. TCRdb re-analysed the 5' RACE reads in MiXCR, keeping a single row per CDR3 protein. The sample has 10,000 to 14,000 distinct CDR3 sequences; over 9.5% are singletons. The time point is: blood at routine non-recurrence follow-up after resection. This clonotype was seen ten or more times. The length of the CDR3 is 15 residues. The germline gives CDR1 MGHDK, CDR2 SYGVNS. V was trimmed by 4 bases and J by 0 bases, leaving 10 bases between them. The sequencing here drew on PBMCs, taken at follow-up. The V and J genes are TRBV25-1 and TRBJ1-5, with a tentative D call TRBD1 (5 bases). The sequence was collected from a female donor with early-stage non-small cell lung cancer. For the CDR3, the DNA is TGTGCCAGCAGTGGCGGACATCTTAGCAATCAGCCCCAGCATTTT. Amino acid sequence: CASSGGHLSNQPQHF.